A selection of T cell receptor beta chains follows, all from one sample in a study of blood T cell repertoires in COVID-19. Here immunoSEQ multiplex PCR was the method, and the copy in TCRdb shows in-frame clones only, minus some. This sample carries nearly 250,000 clones, roughly nine tenths of them seen once, and the ten largest clones take around 1.5%. Sequencing was carried out using peripheral blood. Receptors were obtained from a woman aged 60-70 years who had recovered from COVID-19. The CDR3 runs from the conserved cysteine through the conserved F or W. Each record gives: clone size, CDR3 length, D gene, J gene, V gene, CDR3 protein, CDR3 DNA. D genes are given only for firm matches. For some rows the clone size is stated as once, few or many, or as a class when expanded; others skip it.

- 15 - TRBJ1-4 TRBV7-9 CASSSSQTTNEKLFF TGTGCCAGCAGCTCCTCACAAACAACTAATGAAAAACTGTTTTTT
- 16 TRBD2 TRBJ2-1 TRBV27 CASSLYGLAGYNEQFF TGTGCCAGCAGTTTATATGGACTAGCGGGATACAATGAGCAGTTCTTC
once 15 - TRBJ1-4 TRBV5-5 CASKERGATNEKLFF TGTGCCAGCAAGGAAAGGGGTGCAACTAATGAAAAACTGTTTTTT
once 14 TRBD1 TRBJ2-7 TRBV3-1/TRBV3-2 CASRGTGKLYEQYF TGTGCCAGCAGGGGGACAGGGAAGTTGTACGAGCAGTACTTC
- 17 TRBD2 TRBJ2-5 TRBV7-2 CASSLLPSGGAQETQYF TGTGCCAGCAGCCTCCTACCTAGCGGGGGGGCACAGGAGACCCAGTACTTC
- 16 TRBD2 TRBJ2-3 TRBV11-3 CASSLRGAGITDTQYF TGTGCCAGCAGCCTCCGGGGAGCGGGGATCACAGATACGCAGTATTTT
- 15 - TRBJ2-7 TRBV5-1 CASSLAAASSYEQYF TGCGCCAGCAGCTTAGCGGCAGCGAGCTCCTACGAGCAGTACTTC
- 15 TRBD2 TRBJ2-2 TRBV27 CASFRAGEVAGELFF TGTGCCAGCTTTAGAGCGGGGGAGGTGGCCGGGGAGCTGTTTTTT
- 12 - TRBJ1-1 TRBV19 CASSPLGTEAFF TGTGCCAGTAGCCCCCTCGGGACTGAAGCTTTCTTT
- 19 - TRBJ2-6 TRBV11-2 CASSIRSYSSRPGANVLTF TGTGCCAGCAGCATAAGGTCCTACAGCTCCCGTCCTGGGGCCAACGTCCTGACTTTC
- 12 - TRBJ1-2 TRBV19 CASSIDRIRYTF TGTGCCAGTAGTATCGACAGGATCCGCTACACCTTC
- 16 - TRBJ2-6 TRBV3-1/TRBV3-2 CASSQARGSGANVLTF TGTGCCAGCAGCCAGGCCCGGGGGTCTGGGGCCAACGTCCTGACTTTC
- 15 - TRBJ1-4 TRBV5-8 CASSSLTGFGEKLFF TGTGCCAGCAGCTCTCTAACAGGGTTCGGTGAAAAACTGTTTTTT
- 17 - TRBJ1-3 TRBV9 CASSVATGSASGNTIYF TGTGCCAGCAGCGTAGCTACGGGATCCGCATCTGGAAACACCATATATTTT
- 15 - TRBJ2-7 TRBV5-4 CASSLSRGSAYEQYF TGTGCCAGCAGCCTGTCCCGGGGGTCAGCCTACGAGCAGTACTTC
- 17 TRBD1 TRBJ1-2 TRBV6-1 CASSEIADRGRSYGYTF TGTGCCAGCAGTGAAATTGCGGACAGGGGGCGCAGCTATGGCTACACCTTC
- 12 - TRBJ2-3 TRBV6-2/TRBV6-3 CASSYPRDTQYF TGTGCCAGCAGTTACCCCAGAGATACGCAGTATTTT
- 15 TRBD1 TRBJ2-2 TRBV2 CASSFWDSMAGELFF TGTGCCAGCTCCTTCTGGGACAGTATGGCCGGGGAGCTGTTTTTT
once 12 TRBD1 TRBJ2-1 TRBV7-9 CAVSPGGLSKFF TGTGCCGTTTCCCCAGGGGGTTTGAGTAAGTTCTTC
- 15 TRBD1 TRBJ2-5 TRBV5-1 CASSLEGTAQETQYF TGCGCCAGCAGCTTGGAGGGGACAGCCCAAGAGACCCAGTACTTC
- 15 - TRBJ1-6 TRBV19 CASSIGRRNNSPLHF TGTGCCAGTAGTATAGGGAGACGCAATAATTCACCCCTCCACTTT
- 15 - TRBJ1-3 TRBV28 CASTPGSISGNTIYF TGTGCCAGCACCCCGGGGTCTATCTCTGGAAACACCATATATTTT
- 15 - TRBJ1-6 TRBV15 CATSGGAVYNSPLHF TGTGCCACCAGTGGGGGGGCGGTCTATAATTCACCCCTCCACTTT
- 14 - TRBJ1-6 TRBV7-2 CASSSDSHNSPLHF TGTGCCAGCAGCTCAGATTCCCATAATTCACCCCTCCACTTT
- 18 TRBD1 TRBJ1-2 TRBV27 CASSLGGTGRLANYGYTF TGTGCCAGCAGTTTAGGGGGGACAGGGCGTTTGGCTAACTATGGCTACACCTTC
- 16 TRBD1 TRBJ1-1 TRBV3-1/TRBV3-2 CASSQEGDSLYTEAFF TGTGCCAGCAGCCAAGAGGGGGACAGCCTGTACACTGAAGCTTTCTTT
once 15 - TRBJ1-5 TRBV9 CASSPLPGGNQPQHF TGTGCCAGCAGCCCCTTACCGGGGGGCAATCAGCCCCAGCATTTT
- 14 - TRBJ1-5 TRBV4-1 CASSQGTGNQPQHF TGCGCCAGCAGCCAAGGGACAGGCAATCAGCCCCAGCATTTT
- 15 TRBD1 TRBJ2-2 TRBV13 CASSLPTGAVGELFF TGTGCCAGCAGCTTGCCGACAGGGGCGGTCGGGGAGCTGTTTTTT
- 12 - TRBJ1-5 TRBV19 CASSGSNQPQHF TGTGCCAGTAGCGGGAGCAATCAGCCCCAGCATTTT
- 14 TRBD2 TRBJ2-5 TRBV14 CASSPTRGGETQYF TGTGCCAGCAGCCCGACTAGGGGAGGGGAGACCCAGTACTTC
- 13 TRBD1 TRBJ1-1 TRBV28 CASSSLDRAWAFF TGTGCCAGCAGTTCCCTGGACAGGGCCTGGGCTTTCTTT
- 16 TRBD1 TRBJ1-6 TRBV4-3 CASSQDSGQGHSPLHF TGCGCCAGCAGCCAAGATTCGGGACAGGGACATTCACCCCTCCACTTT